This T cell receptor beta chain was obtained from a study of cytomegalovirus exposure and HLA in healthy donors. Turning to this clone: Its matching antigen is unknown.

With V trimmed by 1 base and J by 8 bases, 7 bases remained unmatched. The CDR3 loop spans 17 amino acids. Germline CDR1 MDHEN, CDR2 SYDVKM. Whole-study results and caveats: CMV serostatus stood as the only immune exposure information on hand.

The study ran its PCR with 60 Vbeta and 13 Jbeta primers. Generated by immunoSEQ multiplex PCR, the TCRdb table keeps only in-frame clones and is missing some. The sample yields roughly 150,000 clones, about 70% seen once. The source of this sequence is a man aged 25-40 years in good health and CMV-seropositive. The chain uses TRBV28 and TRBJ2-1, with 14 bases matching TRBD2. The sample was PBMCs. CDR3 nucleotide sequence: TGTGCCAGCAGTTTATTGGGCGGGACTAGCGGGAGACATGAGCAGTTCTTC. Amino acids: CASSLLGGTSGRHEQFF.